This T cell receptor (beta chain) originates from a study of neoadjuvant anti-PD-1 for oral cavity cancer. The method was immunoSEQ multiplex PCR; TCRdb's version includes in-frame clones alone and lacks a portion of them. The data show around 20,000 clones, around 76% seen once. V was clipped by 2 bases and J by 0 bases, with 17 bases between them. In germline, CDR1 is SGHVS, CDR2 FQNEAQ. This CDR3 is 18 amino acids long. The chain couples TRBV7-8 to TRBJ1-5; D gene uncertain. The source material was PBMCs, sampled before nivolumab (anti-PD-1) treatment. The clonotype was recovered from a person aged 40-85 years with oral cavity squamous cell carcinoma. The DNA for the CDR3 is TGTGCCAGCAGCTTATTAACACAACAACTTATTAGCAATCAGCCCCAGCATTTT. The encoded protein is CASSLLTQQLISNQPQHF.